This T cell receptor (beta chain) was sequenced in a study of blood T cell repertoires in COVID-19. Between the trimmed V and J ends, which lost 3 bases and 10 bases, there was a span of 10 bases. The germline CDR1 and CDR2 sequences are LNHDA and SQIVND (reference sequence). The length of the CDR3 is 12 residues. TCRdb keeps only in-frame clones here, not all; method: immunoSEQ multiplex PCR. The table includes about 71,000 clones, around 90% detected once. The sequencing sample was made of peripheral blood. The rearrangement uses TRBV19 and TRBJ2-1; D is ambiguous. The source is a human donor in a cohort sampled during active COVID-19. The CDR3 here is CASSIRMREQFF. Written as DNA, the CDR3 is TGTGCCAGTAGTATTCGCATGCGGGAGCAGTTCTTC.